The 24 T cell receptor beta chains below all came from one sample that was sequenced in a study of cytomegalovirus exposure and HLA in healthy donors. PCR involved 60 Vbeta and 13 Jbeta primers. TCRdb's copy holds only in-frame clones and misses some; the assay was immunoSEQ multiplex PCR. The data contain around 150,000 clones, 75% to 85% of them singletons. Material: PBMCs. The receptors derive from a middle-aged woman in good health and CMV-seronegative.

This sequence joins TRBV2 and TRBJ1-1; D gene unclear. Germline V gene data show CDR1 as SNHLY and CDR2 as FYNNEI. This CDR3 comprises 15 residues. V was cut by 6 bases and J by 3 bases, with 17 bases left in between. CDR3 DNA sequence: TGTGCCAGCAGGGAGGTAACTGTGCAGGACACTGAAGCTTTCTTT. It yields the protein CASREVTVQDTEAFF.

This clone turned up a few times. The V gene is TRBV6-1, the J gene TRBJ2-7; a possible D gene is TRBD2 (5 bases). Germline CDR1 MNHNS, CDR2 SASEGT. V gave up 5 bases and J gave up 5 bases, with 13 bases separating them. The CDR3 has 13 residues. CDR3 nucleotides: TGTGCCAGCAGTAGACGGAGCGGCGACGAGCAGTACTTC. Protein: CASSRRSGDEQYF.

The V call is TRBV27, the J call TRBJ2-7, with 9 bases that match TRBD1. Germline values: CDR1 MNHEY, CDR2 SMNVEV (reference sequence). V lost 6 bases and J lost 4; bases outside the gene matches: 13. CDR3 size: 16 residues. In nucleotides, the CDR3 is TGTGCCAGCAGCCCATTACAGGGGGCAGGGTTATACGAGCAGTACTTC. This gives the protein CASSPLQGAGLYEQYF.

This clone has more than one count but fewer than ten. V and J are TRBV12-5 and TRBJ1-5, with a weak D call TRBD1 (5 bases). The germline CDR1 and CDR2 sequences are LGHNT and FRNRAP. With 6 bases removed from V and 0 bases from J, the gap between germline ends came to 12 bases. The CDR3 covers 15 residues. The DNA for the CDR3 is TGTGCTAGTGGCCTCTTGACAGTTAGCAATCAGCCCCAGCATTTT. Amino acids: CASGLLTVSNQPQHF.

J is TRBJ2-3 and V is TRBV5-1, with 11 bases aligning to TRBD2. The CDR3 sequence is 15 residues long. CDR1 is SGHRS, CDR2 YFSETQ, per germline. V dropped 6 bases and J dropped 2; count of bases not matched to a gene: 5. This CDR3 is CASILTSGVTDTQYF. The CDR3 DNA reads TGCGCCAGCATCCTGACTAGCGGGGTCACAGATACGCAGTATTTT.

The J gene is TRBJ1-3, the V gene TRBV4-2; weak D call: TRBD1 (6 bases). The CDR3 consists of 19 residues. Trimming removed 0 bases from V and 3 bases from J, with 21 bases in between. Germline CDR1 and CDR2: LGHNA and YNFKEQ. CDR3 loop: CASSQDQSRTGTIGNTIYF. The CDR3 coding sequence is TGTGCCAGCAGCCAAGATCAGAGTCGTACAGGGACCATTGGAAACACCATATATTTT.

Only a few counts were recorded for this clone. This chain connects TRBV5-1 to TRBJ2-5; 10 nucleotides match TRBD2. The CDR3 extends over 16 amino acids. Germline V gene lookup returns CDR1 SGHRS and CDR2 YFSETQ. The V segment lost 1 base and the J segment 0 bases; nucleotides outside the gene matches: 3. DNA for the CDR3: TGCGCCAGCAGCTTGCACCTAGCGGGGGACCAAGAGACCCAGTACTTC. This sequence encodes CASSLHLAGDQETQYF.

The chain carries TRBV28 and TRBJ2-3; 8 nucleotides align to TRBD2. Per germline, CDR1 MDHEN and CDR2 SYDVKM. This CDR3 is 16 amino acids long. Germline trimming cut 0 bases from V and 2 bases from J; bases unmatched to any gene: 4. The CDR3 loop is CASSLWSGGVTDTQYF. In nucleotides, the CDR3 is TGTGCCAGCAGTTTATGGAGCGGGGGAGTCACAGATACGCAGTATTTT.

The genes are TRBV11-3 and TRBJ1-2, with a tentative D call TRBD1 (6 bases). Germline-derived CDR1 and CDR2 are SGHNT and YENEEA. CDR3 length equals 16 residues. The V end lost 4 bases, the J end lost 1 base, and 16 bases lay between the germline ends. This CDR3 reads CASSSPDRSINYGYTF. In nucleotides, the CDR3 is TGTGCCAGCAGCTCGCCCGACAGGTCTATTAACTATGGCTACACCTTC.

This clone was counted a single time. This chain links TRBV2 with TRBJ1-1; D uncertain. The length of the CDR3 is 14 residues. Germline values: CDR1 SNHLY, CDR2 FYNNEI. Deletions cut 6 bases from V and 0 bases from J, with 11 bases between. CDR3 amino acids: CASSGERMNTEAFF. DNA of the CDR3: TGTGCCAGCAGCGGGGAACGGATGAACACTGAAGCTTTCTTT. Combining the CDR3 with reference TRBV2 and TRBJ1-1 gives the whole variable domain EPEVTQTPSHQVTQMGQEVILRCVPISNHLYFYWYRQILGQKVEFLVSFYNNEISEKSEIFDDQFSVERPDGSNFTLKIRSTKLEDSAMYFCASSGERMNTEAFFGQGTRLTVV.

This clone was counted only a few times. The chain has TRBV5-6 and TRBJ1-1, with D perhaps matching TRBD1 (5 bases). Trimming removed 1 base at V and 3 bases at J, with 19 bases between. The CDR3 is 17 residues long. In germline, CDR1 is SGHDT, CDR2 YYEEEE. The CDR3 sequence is CASSLSAGLGEDTEAFF. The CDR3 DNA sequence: TGTGCCAGCAGCTTGTCGGCAGGGTTGGGGGAGGACACTGAAGCTTTCTTT.

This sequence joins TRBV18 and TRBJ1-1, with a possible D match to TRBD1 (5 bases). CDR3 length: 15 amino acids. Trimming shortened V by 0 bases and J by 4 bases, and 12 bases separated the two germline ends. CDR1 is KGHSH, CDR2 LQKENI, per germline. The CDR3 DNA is TGTGCCAGCTCACCACCCCAGGGAGGGGCCACTGAAGCTTTCTTT. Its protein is CASSPPQGGATEAFF.

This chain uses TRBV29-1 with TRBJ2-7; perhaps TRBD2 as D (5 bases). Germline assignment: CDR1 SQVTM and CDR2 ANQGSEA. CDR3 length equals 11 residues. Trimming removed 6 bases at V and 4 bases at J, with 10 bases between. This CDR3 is CSVRRAYEQYF. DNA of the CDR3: TGCAGCGTGCGGCGGGCTTACGAGCAGTACTTC.

The CDR3 DNA is TGTGCCAGCAGTCGAGTTAGCGGGGGGGCCGACGAGCAGTACTTC. This translates into CASSRVSGGADEQYF. The genes are TRBV5-4 and TRBJ2-7, with 11 bases lining up with TRBD2. CDR1 SGHNT and CDR2 YYREEE come from the germline V gene (reference sequence). The V and J ends lost 5 bases and 5 bases, in that order; junction bases with no gene match: 9. The CDR3 covers 15 residues.

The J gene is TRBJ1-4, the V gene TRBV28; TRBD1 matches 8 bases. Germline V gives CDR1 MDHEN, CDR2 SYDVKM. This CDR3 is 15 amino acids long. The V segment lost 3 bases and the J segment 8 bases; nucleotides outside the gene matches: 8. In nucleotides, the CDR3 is TGTGCCAGCAGTTTCCCAGGGGGCCGTAGGGAAAAACTGTTTTTT. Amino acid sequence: CASSFPGGRREKLFF.

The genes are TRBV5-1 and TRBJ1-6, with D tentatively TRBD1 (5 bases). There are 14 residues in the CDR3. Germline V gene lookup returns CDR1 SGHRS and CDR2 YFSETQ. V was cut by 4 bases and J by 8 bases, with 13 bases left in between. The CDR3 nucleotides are TGCGCCAGCAGCCCCGGGGGGGGAGATTCACCCCTCCACTTT. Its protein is CASSPGGGDSPLHF.

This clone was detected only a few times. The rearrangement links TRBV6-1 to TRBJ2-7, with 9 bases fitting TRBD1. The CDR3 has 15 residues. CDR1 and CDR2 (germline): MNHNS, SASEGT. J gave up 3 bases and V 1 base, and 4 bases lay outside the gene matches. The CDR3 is CASSEGPGQGYEQYF. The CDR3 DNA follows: TGTGCCAGCAGTGAAGGTCCGGGACAGGGCTACGAGCAGTACTTC.

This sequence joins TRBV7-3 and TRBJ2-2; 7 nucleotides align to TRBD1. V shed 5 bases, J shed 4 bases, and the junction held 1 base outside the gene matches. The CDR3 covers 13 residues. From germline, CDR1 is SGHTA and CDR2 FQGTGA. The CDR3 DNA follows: TGTGCCAGCAGCGGGACAGTCACCGGGGAGCTGTTTTTT. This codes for CASSGTVTGELFF.

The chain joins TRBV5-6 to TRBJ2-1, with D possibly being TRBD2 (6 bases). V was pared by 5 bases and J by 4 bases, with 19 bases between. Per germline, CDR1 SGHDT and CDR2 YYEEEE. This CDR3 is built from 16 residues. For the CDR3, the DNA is TGTGCCAGCAGTCCCTACTCGGGGGATATTTACAATGAGCAGTTCTTC. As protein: CASSPYSGDIYNEQFF.

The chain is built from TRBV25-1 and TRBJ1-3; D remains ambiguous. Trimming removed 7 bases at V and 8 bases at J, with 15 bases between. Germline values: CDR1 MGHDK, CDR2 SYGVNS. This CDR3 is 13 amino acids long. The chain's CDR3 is CASNQYEGDTIYF. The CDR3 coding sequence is TGTGCCAGCAACCAATATGAGGGAGACACCATATATTTT.

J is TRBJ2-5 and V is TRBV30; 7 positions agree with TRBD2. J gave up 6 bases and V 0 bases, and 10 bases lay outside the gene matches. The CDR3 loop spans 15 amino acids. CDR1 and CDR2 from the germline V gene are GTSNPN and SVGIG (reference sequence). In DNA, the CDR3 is TGTGCCTGGAGTGTGGTGGGAGGGGTAAAGAAGACCCAGTACTTC. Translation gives CAWSVVGGVKKTQYF.

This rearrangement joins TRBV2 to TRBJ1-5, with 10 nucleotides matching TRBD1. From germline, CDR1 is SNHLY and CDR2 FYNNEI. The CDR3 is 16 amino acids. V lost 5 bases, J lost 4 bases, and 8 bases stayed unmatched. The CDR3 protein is CASSLGTGVWNQPQHF. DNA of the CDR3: TGTGCCAGCAGTCTCGGGACAGGGGTTTGGAATCAGCCCCAGCATTTT. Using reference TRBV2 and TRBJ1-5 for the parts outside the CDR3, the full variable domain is EPEVTQTPSHQVTQMGQEVILRCVPISNHLYFYWYRQILGQKVEFLVSFYNNEISEKSEIFDDQFSVERPDGSNFTLKIRSTKLEDSAMYFCASSLGTGVWNQPQHFGDGTRLSIL.

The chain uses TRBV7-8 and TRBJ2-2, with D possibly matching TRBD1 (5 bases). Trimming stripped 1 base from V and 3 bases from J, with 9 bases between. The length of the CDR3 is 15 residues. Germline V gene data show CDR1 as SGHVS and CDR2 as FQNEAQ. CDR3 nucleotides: TGTGCCAGCAGCTTAGTGATACAGGACACCGGGGAGCTGTTTTTT. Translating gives CASSLVIQDTGELFF.

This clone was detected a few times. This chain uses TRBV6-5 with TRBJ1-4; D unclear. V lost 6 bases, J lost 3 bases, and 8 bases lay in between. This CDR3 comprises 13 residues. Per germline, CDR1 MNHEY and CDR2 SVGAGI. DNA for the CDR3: TGTGCCAGCAGGCTCCACTCTAATGAAAAACTGTTTTTT. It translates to CASRLHSNEKLFF.